The 2 T cell receptor beta chains below come from one sample, sequenced in a study of blood T cell repertoires in COVID-19. TCRdb keeps only in-frame clones here, not all; method: immunoSEQ multiplex PCR. The data show about 420,000 clones, roughly 90% seen once. The sequenced sample was peripheral blood. The origin of the receptors is a man aged 18-30 years with COVID-19, enrolled during active disease.

CDR3 sequence reads: CASSSGAPYEQYF. CDR3 coding DNA: TGTGCCAGCAGCTCAGGGGCTCCCTACGAGCAGTACTTC. The J gene is TRBJ2-7, the V gene TRBV5-6; tentative D call: TRBD1 (6 bases). The V gene's germline CDR1 is SGHDT and CDR2 YYEEEE. Between the trimmed V and J ends, which lost 3 bases and 2 bases, there was a span of 9 bases. The CDR3 covers 13 residues. The entire variable domain, with the rest obtained from reference TRBV5-6 and TRBJ2-7, is as follows: DAGVTQSPTHLIKTRGQQVTLRCSPKSGHDTVSWYQQALGQGPQFIFQYYEEEERQRGNFPDRFSGHQFPNYSSELNVNALLLGDSALYLCASSSGAPYEQYFGPGTRLTVT.

This clone was detected once. This chain connects TRBV28 to TRBJ2-1; D unclear. The V and J ends lost 4 bases and 4 bases respectively, with 2 bases between them. This CDR3 has 11 residues. The V gene's germline CDR1 is MDHEN and CDR2 SYDVKM. The CDR3 DNA sequence: TGTGCCAGCAGTTCGTACAATGAGCAGTTCTTC. Its protein is CASSSYNEQFF.